This entry lists 20 T cell receptor beta chains sequenced from one sample in a study of T cell repertoires in cytomegalovirus infection. TCRdb reprocessed the reads via MiXCR and lists one record per CDR3 protein. The sample contains 250,000 to 300,000 distinct CDR3 sequences, around 25% of which appear only once. The sample was PBMCs. These receptors all come from a human donor in good health (CMV status not recorded). Some clones in this sample may be carry-over from other donors' samples.

The rearrangement links TRBV7-9 to TRBJ1-1; maybe TRBD1 (6 bases). The CDR3 spans 15 residues. Germline lookup yields CDR1 SEHNR and CDR2 FQNEAQ (reference sequence). V lost 5 bases and J 1 base, leaving 14 bases between the germline ends. The CDR3 DNA follows: TGTGCCAGCAGCCTCGGGGGGGGGCAGAACACTGAAGCTTTCTTT. This translates into CASSLGGGQNTEAFF.

This clonotype has only a few counts. The V gene is TRBV7-2, the J gene TRBJ2-1; D not certain. Germline V gene sequence: CDR1 SGHTA, CDR2 FQGNSA. The CDR3 is 14 amino acids. V was cut by 0 bases and J by 5 bases, with 8 bases left in between. The CDR3 sequence: CASSLARVHNEQFF. The CDR3 region has the DNA TGTGCCAGCAGCTTAGCAAGAGTCCACAATGAGCAGTTCTTC.

This clonotype was counted ten times or more. This sequence joins TRBV6-6 and TRBJ2-1; no definite D call. The CDR3 extends over 13 amino acids. Trimming shortened V by 5 bases and J by 4 bases, and 9 bases separated the two germline ends. Germline V lookup: CDR1 MNHNY, CDR2 SVGAGI (reference sequence). In DNA, the CDR3 is TGTGCCAGCAGTCAGTCAGTTTACAATGAGCAGTTCTTC. This encodes CASSQSVYNEQFF.

The genes are TRBV20-1 and TRBJ2-5; 10 bases are shared with TRBD2. The CDR3 contains 13 residues. Germline CDR1 DFQATT, CDR2 SNEGSKA (reference sequence). Written as DNA, the CDR3 is TGCAGCGCGAAACTAGCGGGACAAGAGACCCAGTACTTC. This gives the protein CSAKLAGQETQYF.

This clonotype was found once. This sequence joins TRBV7-3 and TRBJ2-1, with 9 bases aligning to TRBD2. CDR1 and CDR2 (germline): SGHTA, FQGTGA. V was pared by 5 bases and J by 10 bases, with 6 bases of the junction left unmatched. The length of the CDR3 is 13 residues. For the CDR3, the DNA is TGTGCCAGCAGCGTGACTAGCGGAGAAGAGCAGTTCTTC. Encoded protein: CASSVTSGEEQFF. Full variable domain (outside the CDR3, taken from reference TRBV7-3 and TRBJ2-1): GAGVSQTPSNKVTEKGKYVELRCDPISGHTALYWYRQSLGQGPEFLIYFQGTGAADDSGLPNDRFFAVRPEGSVSTLKIQRTERGDSAVYLCASSVTSGEEQFFGPGTRLTVL.

This sequence joins TRBV20-1 and TRBJ2-5, with D perhaps matching TRBD1 or TRBD2 (6 bases each). CDR1 and CDR2 (germline): DFQATT, SNEGSKA (reference sequence). The CDR3 is made up of 13 amino acids. V was clipped by 6 bases and J by 4 bases, with 15 bases between them. CDR3 nucleotide sequence: TGCAGTGCCGCTGACAGGAGGGGAGAGACCCAGTACTTC. Amino acid sequence: CSAADRRGETQYF.

This clonotype was seen repeatedly, ten times or more. J is TRBJ2-4 and V is TRBV7-8; D not resolved. V lost 0 bases and J lost 0, with 18 bases in between. There are 19 residues in the CDR3. Germline lookup yields CDR1 SGHVS and CDR2 FQNEAQ. The CDR3 region has the DNA TGTGCCAGCAGCTTAGCACGGACCGGTCCCTTTATAGCCAAAAACATTCAGTACTTC. Its protein is CASSLARTGPFIAKNIQYF. Using reference TRBV7-8 and TRBJ2-4 for the parts outside the CDR3, the full variable domain is GAGVSQSPRYKVAKRGQDVALRCDPISGHVSLFWYQQALGQGPEFLTYFQNEAQLDKSGLPSDRFFAERPEGSVSTLKIQRTQQEDSAVYLCASSLARTGPFIAKNIQYFGAGTRLSVL.

This clonotype was detected many times. The chain uses TRBV5-4 and TRBJ2-1; D gene uncertain. The CDR3 is made up of 13 amino acids. The germline CDR1 and CDR2 sequences are SGHNT and YYREEE (reference sequence). Deletions cut 3 bases from V and 5 bases from J, with 9 bases between. Here the CDR3 reads CASSWAANNEQFF. The CDR3 DNA reads TGTGCCAGCAGCTGGGCCGCTAACAATGAGCAGTTCTTC.

This clonotype occurred many times. The chain's CDR3 is CASSLRAGARGSPQAYEQYF. In DNA form, the CDR3 reads TGTGCCAGCAGCTTAAGGGCAGGGGCCAGAGGGAGCCCCCAGGCATACGAGCAGTACTTC. This chain links TRBV7-2 with TRBJ2-7, with D tentatively TRBD1 (6 bases). This CDR3 is built from 20 residues. V was cut by 2 bases and J by 4 bases, with 30 bases left in between. Germline V lookup: CDR1 SGHTA, CDR2 FQGNSA.

The rearrangement joins TRBV20-1 to TRBJ2-3; 9 nucleotides align to TRBD2. With 0 bases clipped from V and 2 bases from J, the junction kept 3 bases outside the gene matches. The CDR3 has 15 residues. Germline V gene lookup returns CDR1 DFQATT and CDR2 SNEGSKA (reference sequence). CDR3 residues: CSARDSGGFTDTQYF. Written as DNA, the CDR3 is TGCAGTGCTAGAGATAGCGGGGGATTCACAGATACGCAGTATTTT.

This clonotype has a count of ten or more. This rearrangement joins TRBV12-3 or TRBV12-4 to TRBJ1-1, with D uncertain. The CDR3 covers 13 residues. V gave up 1 base and J gave up 4 bases, with 7 bases separating them. In DNA form, the CDR3 reads TGTGCCAGCAGTTTAGGACGGGCCACTGAAGCTTTCTTT. Translation: CASSLGRATEAFF.

This rearrangement joins TRBV4-2 to TRBJ2-6; D is ambiguous. In germline, CDR1 is LGHNA, CDR2 YNFKEQ. V lost 0 bases and J lost 0, with 12 bases in between. The CDR3 has 18 residues. Written as DNA, the CDR3 is TGTGCCAGCAGCCAAGATGCCGGGTTGGGCTCTGGGGCCAACGTCCTGACTTTC. Its translation: CASSQDAGLGSGANVLTF.

The gene calls are TRBV6-2 or TRBV6-3 and TRBJ2-7, with 7 bases lining up with TRBD2. V lost 4 bases, J lost 2 bases, and 8 bases stayed unmatched. The germline V gene has CDR1 MNHEY and CDR2 SVGEGT. The CDR3 is 15 amino acids. The CDR3 coding sequence is TGTGCCAGCAGTTTTGTACCGGGGGGAACCTACGAGCAGTACTTC. Translation gives CASSFVPGGTYEQYF.

Notes on this clonotype: Given a much more abundant clone one base away, this may be a read error. The chain couples TRBV6-8 to TRBJ2-7; tentatively, D is TRBD1 (5 bases). The CDR3 contains 14 residues. V was clipped by 5 bases and J by 5 bases, with 16 bases between them. CDR1 is MNHGY and CDR2 is SAAAGT in the germline V gene. For the CDR3, the DNA is TGTGCCAGCAGTCGGTATCAGGGAACCAACGAGCAGTACTTC. It yields the protein CASSRYQGTNEQYF.

As to this clonotype: Given a much more abundant clone one base away, this may be a read error. CDR3 amino acids: CASKDNNQPQHF. The CDR3 nucleotides read TGTGCCAGCAAGGACAACAATCAGCCCCAGCATTTT. The V and J genes are TRBV28 and TRBJ1-5; D may be TRBD1 (5 bases). Trimming stripped 7 bases from V and 3 bases from J, with 7 bases between. Germline CDR1 is MDHEN and CDR2 is SYDVKM. The CDR3 spans 12 residues.

This chain joins TRBV7-2 and TRBJ2-1; 7 bases fit TRBD2. V lost 7 bases and J lost 4; bases outside the gene matches: 7. Germline CDR1 SGHTA, CDR2 FQGNSA. The CDR3 consists of 14 residues. DNA for the CDR3: TGTGCCAGCAAGCGGGGCAGCCAGTACAATGAGCAGTTCTTC. It specifies CASKRGSQYNEQFF.

The rearrangement uses TRBV5-4 and TRBJ2-1; D may match TRBD1 or TRBD2 (5 bases each). CDR1 SGHNT and CDR2 YYREEE come from the germline V gene (reference sequence). Trimming left V 3 bases short and J 7 bases short, with 14 bases between. The CDR3 has 14 amino acids. Written as DNA, the CDR3 is TGTGCCAGCAGCTACCGGGACCCAACAAATGAGCAGTTCTTC. Amino acid sequence: CASSYRDPTNEQFF.

V and J are TRBV7-9 and TRBJ2-2; TRBD1 or TRBD2 may be the D gene (5 bases each). The length of the CDR3 is 13 residues. The ends were cut back, 6 bases at V and 4 bases at J, with 9 bases in the middle. CDR1 is SEHNR, CDR2 FQNEAQ, per germline (reference sequence). This CDR3 is CASRRDLTGELFF. In nucleotides, the CDR3 is TGTGCCAGCAGGAGGGACCTCACCGGGGAGCTGTTTTTT.

The chain couples TRBV7-6 to TRBJ2-2; D unresolved. With 2 bases removed from V and 3 bases from J, the gap between germline ends came to 13 bases. The CDR3 length is 16 residues. The germline V gene has CDR1 SGHVS and CDR2 FNYEAQ. CDR3: CASSLTGFRDTGELFF. The CDR3 bases are TGTGCCAGCAGCTTAACTGGGTTTCGCGACACCGGGGAGCTGTTTTTT.

This clonotype turned up a few times. This rearrangement joins TRBV11-2 to TRBJ2-1; 8 bases are shared with TRBD2. This CDR3 spans 16 amino acids. V shed 5 bases and J 9 bases; nucleotides not matched to a gene: 15. Germline CDR1 is SGHAT and CDR2 is FQNNGV. CDR3 loop: CASSPSLSGLVSEQFF. DNA of the CDR3: TGTGCCAGCAGCCCCTCCCTCTCGGGACTAGTGAGTGAGCAGTTCTTC.